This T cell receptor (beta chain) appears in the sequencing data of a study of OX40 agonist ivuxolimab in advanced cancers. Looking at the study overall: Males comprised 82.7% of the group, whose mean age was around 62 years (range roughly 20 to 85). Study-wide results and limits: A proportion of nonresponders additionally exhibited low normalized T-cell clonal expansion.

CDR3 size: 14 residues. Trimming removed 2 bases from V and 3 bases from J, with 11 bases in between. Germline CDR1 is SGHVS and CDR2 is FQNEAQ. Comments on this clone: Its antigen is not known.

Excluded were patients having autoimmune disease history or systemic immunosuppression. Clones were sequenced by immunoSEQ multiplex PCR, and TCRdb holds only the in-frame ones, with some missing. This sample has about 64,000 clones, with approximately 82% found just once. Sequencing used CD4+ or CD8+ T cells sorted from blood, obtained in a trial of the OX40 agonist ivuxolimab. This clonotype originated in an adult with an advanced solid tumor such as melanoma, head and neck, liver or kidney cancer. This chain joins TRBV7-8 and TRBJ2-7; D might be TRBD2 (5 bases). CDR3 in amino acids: CASSLREEGYEQYF. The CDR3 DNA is TGTGCCAGCAGCTTAAGGGAAGAGGGCTACGAGCAGTACTTC.